The clone carrying this T cell receptor (beta chain) showed up just a few times. This sample is drawn from a study of blood T cell repertoires in COVID-19. In the source study's methods: Scientists estimated how many nucleated cells there were by amplifying reference gene primers. Profiling relied on immunoSEQ multiplex PCR, and the TCRdb table lists in-frame clones only, not all of them. V and J calls and clone size come straight from that table; D and trimming were deduced from the DNA. The table has approximately 200,000 clones, around 84% seen once; the top ten hold 5.1%. The CDR3 is 16 residues long. The V segment lost 4 bases and the J segment 2 bases; nucleotides outside the gene matches: 9. Germline lookup yields CDR1 MNHNS and CDR2 SASEGT.

V and J are TRBV6-1 and TRBJ1-2, with 8 bases fitting TRBD1. This TCR derives from a woman aged 60-75 years who had recovered from COVID-19. Sequenced material: peripheral blood. The CDR3 coding sequence is TGTGCCAGCAGTGTTTCGGGACAGGTTGCCAACTATGGCTACACCTTC. This codes for CASSVSGQVANYGYTF.